The sequence of this TCR beta chain was determined in a study of T cell responses to AZD1222 COVID-19 vaccine. Doses given second, at about 4 or about 12 weeks, were pooled. Libraries were prepared by immunoSEQ multiplex PCR; TCRdb keeps only in-frame clonotypes and omits some of them. The sample lists over 85,000 clones; 70% to 90% were seen once. As to this clone: The antigen is not known.

The CDR3 spans 14 residues. Per the germline V gene, CDR1 is SNHLY and CDR2 is FYNNEI. V was clipped by 2 bases and J by 4 bases, with 11 bases between them. Points from the study as a whole: The study sampled repertoires only after the peak T cell response. White British people made up most donors, females outnumbered males, and clonal diversity was possibly underestimated. Baseline seropositives among AZD1222 recipients totaled only six.

This clonotype was obtained from an adult who received the AZD1222 COVID-19 vaccine. The J gene is TRBJ1-2, the V gene TRBV2, with D unclear. This sample comprised peripheral blood, obtained 28 days after the second AZD1222 dose. CDR3 in amino acids: CASSESEGIYGYTF. The CDR3 nucleotides are TGTGCCAGCAGTGAATCTGAGGGAATCTATGGCTACACCTTC.